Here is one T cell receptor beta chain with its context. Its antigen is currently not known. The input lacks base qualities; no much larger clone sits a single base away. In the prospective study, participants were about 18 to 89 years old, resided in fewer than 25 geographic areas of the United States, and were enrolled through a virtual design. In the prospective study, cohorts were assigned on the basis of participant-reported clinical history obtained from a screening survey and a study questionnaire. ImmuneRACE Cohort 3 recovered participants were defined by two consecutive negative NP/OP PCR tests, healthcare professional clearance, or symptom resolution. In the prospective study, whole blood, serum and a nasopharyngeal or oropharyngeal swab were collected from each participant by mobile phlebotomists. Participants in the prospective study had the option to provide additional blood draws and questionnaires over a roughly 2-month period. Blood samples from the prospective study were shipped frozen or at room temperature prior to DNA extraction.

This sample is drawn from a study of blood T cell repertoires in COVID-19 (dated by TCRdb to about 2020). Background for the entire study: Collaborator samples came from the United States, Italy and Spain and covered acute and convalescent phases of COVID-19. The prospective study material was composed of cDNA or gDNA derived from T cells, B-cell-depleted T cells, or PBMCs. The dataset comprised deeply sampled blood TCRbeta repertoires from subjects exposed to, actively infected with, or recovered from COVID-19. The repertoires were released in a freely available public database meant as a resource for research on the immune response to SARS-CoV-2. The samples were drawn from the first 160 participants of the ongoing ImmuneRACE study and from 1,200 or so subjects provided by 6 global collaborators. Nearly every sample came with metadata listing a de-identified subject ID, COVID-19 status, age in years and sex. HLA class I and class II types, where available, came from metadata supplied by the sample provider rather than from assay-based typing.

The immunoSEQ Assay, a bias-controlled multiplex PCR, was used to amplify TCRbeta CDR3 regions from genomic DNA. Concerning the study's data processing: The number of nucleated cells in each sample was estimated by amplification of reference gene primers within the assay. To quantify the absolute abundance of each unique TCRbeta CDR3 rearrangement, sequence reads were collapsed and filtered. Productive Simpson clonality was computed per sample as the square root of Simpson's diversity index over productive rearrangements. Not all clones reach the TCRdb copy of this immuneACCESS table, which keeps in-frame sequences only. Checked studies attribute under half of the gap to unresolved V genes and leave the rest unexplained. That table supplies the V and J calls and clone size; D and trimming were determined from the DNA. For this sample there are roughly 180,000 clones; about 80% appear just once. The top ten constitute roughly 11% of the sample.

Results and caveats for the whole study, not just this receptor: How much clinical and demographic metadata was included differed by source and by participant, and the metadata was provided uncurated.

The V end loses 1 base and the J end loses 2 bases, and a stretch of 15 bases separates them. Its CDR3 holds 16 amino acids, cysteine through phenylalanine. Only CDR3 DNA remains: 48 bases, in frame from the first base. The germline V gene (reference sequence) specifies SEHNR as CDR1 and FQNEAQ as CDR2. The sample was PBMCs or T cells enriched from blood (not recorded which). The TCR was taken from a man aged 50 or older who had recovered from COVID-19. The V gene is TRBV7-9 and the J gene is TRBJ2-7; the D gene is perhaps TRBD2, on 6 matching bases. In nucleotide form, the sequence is TGTGCCAGCAGCTTAGTACGGGGGTATAAGACCTACGAGCAGTACTTC. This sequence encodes CASSLVRGYKTYEQYF.